There are a few counts of the clone carrying this T cell receptor (beta chain). Antigen: not known. V was shortened by 5 bases and J by 8 bases, with 20 bases between the two germline ends. Per germline, CDR1 SGHRS and CDR2 YFSETQ. The CDR3 is 15 residues long. Profiled with immunoSEQ multiplex PCR; TCRdb holds only in-frame clones, not every one. Of roughly 100,000 clones listed, more than 70% are singletons. This sample is drawn from a study of PD-L1 blockade in urothelial cancer. In the study overall: Beginning around 2014, patients received atezolizumab, given as 1,200 mg intravenously every 3 weeks. Enrolled patients had been treated previously with 0 to 3 chemotherapy regimens. Study-wide results and limits: Pretreatment peripheral blood TCR clonality that fell below the median predicted better survival among the patients studied.

This sample's time point: pretreatment peripheral blood. The material sequenced was PBMCs, taken around atezolizumab (anti-PD-L1) treatment. The chain couples TRBV5-1 to TRBJ2-1; a possible D gene is TRBD2 (8 bases). The receptor was derived from a woman of 80 years or more with urothelial cancer. CDR3 nucleotides: TGCGCCAGCAGATTAGCGGGACAGCAGTTGTATGAGCAGTTCTTC. Protein sequence: CASRLAGQQLYEQFF.